Following are 28 T cell receptor beta chains from one sample sequenced in a study of blood T cells in healthy people across ages. The use of a sample-barcoded 5' primer and a J-beta primer mix characterized a second PCR of 7 to 11 cycles. TCRdb reanalysed the 5' RACE reads using MiXCR and keeps one entry per CDR3 protein. The sample shows some 930,000 distinct CDR3 sequences, almost 30% of them seen only once. Another study also made use of these data, one on T cells of mothers and their children.

Sequenced: blood. The receptors originated from a woman aged 40 to 50 in good health.

This chain links TRBV2 with TRBJ2-7; 10 bases are a match to TRBD1. The germline V gene encodes CDR1 SNHLY and CDR2 FYNNEI. V was clipped by 4 bases and J by 4 bases; unmatched bases: 7. The CDR3 length is 15 residues. CDR3 in amino acids: CASSAGQGGFYEQYF. CDR3 nucleotides: TGTGCCAGCAGTGCTGGACAGGGGGGGTTTTACGAGCAGTACTTC.

This clonotype came up a few times. At one boundary the junction diverges from the germline segment, which might be a read error. This chain connects TRBV15 to TRBJ1-6, with TRBD1 matching 9 bases. This CDR3 comprises 15 residues. Germline CDR1 LNHNV, CDR2 YYDKDF (reference sequence). Written as DNA, the CDR3 is TGTGCCACCAGCAGATACAGGGGGCTGAATTCACCCCCCCACTTT. This codes for CATSRYRGLNSPPHF.

This rearrangement joins TRBV5-1 to TRBJ2-3, with unresolved D. Trimming removed 3 bases at V and 0 bases at J, with 11 bases between. The germline V gene has CDR1 SGHRS and CDR2 YFSETQ. This CDR3 has 15 residues. The CDR3 sequence is CASSYTVTSTDTQYF. The CDR3 nucleotides read TGCGCCAGCAGCTATACAGTTACTAGCACAGATACGCAGTATTTT.

Many counts were recorded for this clonotype. The chain joins TRBV29-1 to TRBJ2-5, with 10 bases fitting TRBD2. There are 14 residues in the CDR3. With 6 bases clipped from V and 4 bases from J, the junction kept 8 bases outside the gene matches. Per the germline V gene, CDR1 is SQVTM and CDR2 is ANQGSEA. Here the CDR3 DNA reads TGCAGCGTAACCCCGCGACTAGCGGGAGAGACCCAGTACTTC. Translated, it gives CSVTPRLAGETQYF.

This clonotype was detected ten times or more. The rearrangement joins TRBV29-1 to TRBJ1-2; 8 bases match TRBD1. CDR1 is SQVTM and CDR2 is ANQGSEA in the germline V gene. Losses at the gene ends were 6 bases for V and 7 bases for J; bases not matched to a gene: 7. The CDR3 extends over 12 amino acids. CDR3 protein: CSVEDRVGGYTF. Here the CDR3 DNA reads TGCAGCGTCGAGGACAGGGTTGGTGGCTACACCTTC.

As regards this clonotype: The conserved final phenylalanine or tryptophan is absent from the CDR3, which likely points to a read error. The chain employs TRBV3-1 and TRBJ2-1, with TRBD2 matching over 7 bases. This CDR3 region has 16 residues. Per the germline V gene, CDR1 is LGHDT and CDR2 is YNNKEL (reference sequence). With 0 bases clipped from V and 4 bases from J, the junction kept 6 bases outside the gene matches. The CDR3 loop reads CASSQDGGGSYNEQFV. The CDR3, as DNA: TGTGCCAGCAGCCAAGATGGGGGGGGGAGTTACAATGAGCAGTTCGTC.

This clonotype came up a few times. The J gene is TRBJ1-2, the V gene TRBV7-2; D remains unclear. The V end was cut by 5 bases, the J end by 8 bases, with 15 bases between. Germline lookup yields CDR1 SGHTA and CDR2 FQGNSA. There are 13 residues in the CDR3. This CDR3 reads CASSPPTGLGYTF. The CDR3 nucleotides read TGTGCCAGCAGCCCTCCTACGGGGTTGGGCTACACCTTC.

CDR3 DNA: TGTGCCAGCTCACCCCCGGACAGGGCGTCCTACGAGCAGTACTTC. As protein: CASSPPDRASYEQYF. This chain connects TRBV18 to TRBJ2-7; 8 bases are shared with TRBD1. The germline gives CDR1 KGHSH, CDR2 LQKENI. The CDR3 consists of 15 residues. V shed 3 bases and J 1 base; nucleotides not matched to a gene: 5.

This clonotype was seen just once. The junction differs from germline at one of its ends, possibly a read error. V is TRBV20-1 and J is TRBJ1-4; weak D call: TRBD1 (5 bases). The CDR3 contains 16 residues. Germline CDR1 and CDR2: DFQATT and SNEGSKA (reference sequence). The CDR3 is CSAGGGAVEVREKRFF. CDR3 DNA sequence: TGCAGTGCTGGGGGTGGGGCCGTGGAAGTGCGTGAAAAACGGTTTTTT.

This clonotype turned up a few times. J is TRBJ1-2 and V is TRBV5-4; the match to TRBD1 covers 8 bases. The J segment lost 7 bases and the V segment lost 3 bases, leaving 8 bases of the junction unmatched. This CDR3 contains 14 residues. Germline CDR1 reads SGHNT; CDR2 reads YYREEE (reference sequence). The CDR3 DNA reads as TGTGCCAGCAGCTCTCGGACAGGGAGGACTGGCTACACCTTC. Encoded protein: CASSSRTGRTGYTF.

This clonotype has a handful of counts. CDR3 region: CASSVGGLQGSYEQYF. The CDR3 bases are TGCGCCAGCAGCGTAGGGGGATTACAGGGTTCCTACGAGCAGTACTTC. This chain links TRBV5-1 with TRBJ2-7; tentatively, D is TRBD1 (6 bases). V was cut by 4 bases and J by 1 base, with 18 bases left in between. The CDR3 contains 16 residues. CDR1 and CDR2 from the germline V gene are SGHRS and YFSETQ.

This clonotype was found many times. The gene calls are TRBV7-8 and TRBJ2-7, with 13 bases lining up with TRBD2. CDR3 length: 16 residues. The V gene end was trimmed by 4 bases and the J gene end by 7 bases; junction bases not matched to a gene: 10. The germline V gene encodes CDR1 SGHVS and CDR2 FQNEAQ. The CDR3 region is CASSSHGLAGVEEQYF. The CDR3 coding sequence is TGTGCCAGCAGCTCTCACGGACTAGCGGGGGTTGAAGAGCAGTACTTC.

This clonotype was counted a few times. V and J are TRBV7-2 and TRBJ1-1, with 7 bases matching TRBD1. Losses at the gene ends were 5 bases for V and 5 bases for J; bases not matched to a gene: 5. The CDR3 totals 13 residues. CDR1 SGHTA and CDR2 FQGNSA come from the germline V gene. CDR3 in amino acids: CASSGGQWTEAFF. CDR3 sequence (DNA): TGTGCCAGCAGCGGGGGACAGTGGACTGAAGCTTTCTTT.

This clonotype was seen ten or more times. This may be a read error, as it is one base from a much larger clone. This chain connects TRBV20-1 to TRBJ2-7; 10 nucleotides align to TRBD2. CDR1 and CDR2 (germline): DFQATT, SNEGSKA (reference sequence). The CDR3 contains 15 residues. J gave up 7 bases and V 8 bases, and 17 bases lay outside the gene matches. This chain's CDR3 is CSFGMLGKAGGEQYF. CDR3 DNA: TGCAGTTTCGGGATGCTCGGGAAAGCGGGGGGGGAGCAGTACTTC.

Remarks on this clonotype: One base away lies a much larger clone, so this may be a sequencing read error. The CDR3 does not end in the conserved phenylalanine or tryptophan, so this is likely a read error. The chain recombines TRBV4-1 with TRBJ2-7, with a weak D call TRBD2 (5 bases). Trimming left V 1 base short and J 0 bases short, with 13 bases between. Germline loops: CDR1 MGHRA, CDR2 YSYEKL. The CDR3 consists of 16 residues. The DNA for the CDR3 is TGCGCCAGCAGCCAAGCGGGTACGGGAAGCTCCTACGAGCAGTACTTA. Amino acids: CASSQAGTGSSYEQYL.

This clonotype appeared many times. This sequence joins TRBV20-1 and TRBJ2-1; 7 bases are shared with TRBD2. The CDR3 runs 14 residues. V was pared by 6 bases and J by 5 bases, with 10 bases of the junction left unmatched. The germline V gene has CDR1 DFQATT and CDR2 SNEGSKA (reference sequence). Written as DNA, the CDR3 is TGCAGTGCGAGAAATAGCGGGTCAAACAATGAGCAGTTCTTC. It codes for CSARNSGSNNEQFF.

J is TRBJ1-2 and V is TRBV12-3 or TRBV12-4; unclear D gene. Trimming pared 7 bases from V and 5 bases from J, leaving 14 bases between. The CDR3 contains 13 residues. In DNA form, the CDR3 reads TGTGCCAGCATAAAGTCCGGCGGTTATGGCTACACCTTC. Amino acid sequence: CASIKSGGYGYTF.

The CDR3 region has the DNA TGTGCCAGCAGGGGCGAGGGTTTTCACACTGAAGCTTTCTTT. Encoded protein: CASRGEGFHTEAFF. The chain carries TRBV6-4 and TRBJ1-1, with D uncertain. The CDR3 is 14 amino acids. Trimming cost V 6 bases and J 3 bases, with 14 bases left between them. Germline lookup yields CDR1 MRHNA and CDR2 SNTAGT.

In this sample, this clonotype turned up many times. The V call is TRBV20-1, the J call TRBJ2-5; 12 nucleotides align to TRBD2. This CDR3 comprises 15 residues. Germline CDR1 DFQATT, CDR2 SNEGSKA (reference sequence). The junction had 4 bases not matched to a gene; V was cut back by 0 bases and J by 5 bases. The CDR3 is CSARDPSGGAETQYF. CDR3 bases: TGCAGTGCTAGAGATCCTAGCGGGGGGGCGGAGACCCAGTACTTC.

Points on this clonotype: One base away lies a much larger clone, so this may be a sequencing read error. The genes are TRBV15 and TRBJ1-2; TRBD1 matches 7 bases. The V and J ends lost 0 bases and 4 bases, in that order; junction bases with no gene match: 8. This CDR3 spans 16 amino acids. CDR1 LNHNV and CDR2 YYDKDF come from the germline V gene (reference sequence). CDR3 nucleotides: TGTGCCACCAGCAGAGATCTCGACAGGGACCTCTATGGCTACACCTTC. This codes for CATSRDLDRDLYGYTF. The variable domain in full, with the rest retrieved from reference TRBV15 and TRBJ1-2, is DAMVIQNPRYQVTQFGKPVTLSCSQTLNHNVMYWYQQKSSQAPKLLFHYYDKDFNNEADTPDNFQSRRPNTSFCFLDIRSPGLGDTAMYLCATSRDLDRDLYGYTFGSGTRLTVV.

The CDR3 sequence is CASSQARAQSYEQYF. Here the CDR3 DNA reads TGCGCCAGCAGCCAGGCCCGGGCCCAAAGCTACGAGCAGTACTTC. The chain joins TRBV4-3 to TRBJ2-7; D gene uncertain. The CDR3 length is 15 residues. CDR1 and CDR2 (germline): LGHNA, YSLEER. Deletions cut 3 bases from V and 3 bases from J, with 15 bases between.

This rearrangement joins TRBV6-1 to TRBJ1-5, with D possibly being TRBD1 (6 bases). Germline assignment: CDR1 MNHNS and CDR2 SASEGT. This CDR3 has 18 amino acids. The V gene lost 5 bases and the J gene lost 0 bases, with 20 bases spanning the gap. The CDR3 coding sequence is TGTGCCAGCAGTCCAAGGGGACCGGGACAAGTTAGCAATCAGCCCCAGCATTTT. Encoded protein: CASSPRGPGQVSNQPQHF.

This chain joins TRBV28 and TRBJ2-1; D unresolved. V was cut by 6 bases and J by 2 bases, with 14 bases left in between. This CDR3 is built from 15 residues. Per germline, CDR1 MDHEN and CDR2 SYDVKM. The CDR3 bases are TGTGCCAGCAGCTCAATATTAAAAACCTACAATGAGCAGTTCTTC. Its protein product is CASSSILKTYNEQFF.

This clonotype was found a few times. J is TRBJ2-7 and V is TRBV7-3; D gene ambiguous. Trimming pared 1 base from V and 0 bases from J, leaving 10 bases between. The CDR3 has 15 residues. Looked up from germline, CDR1 is SGHTA and CDR2 is FQGTGA. CDR3 in amino acids: CASSLNSLSSYEQYF. CDR3 in DNA: TGTGCCAGCAGCTTAAATAGTCTCAGCTCCTACGAGCAGTACTTC.

This clonotype occurred a few times. Compared with germline, one end of the junction differs, possibly owing to a read error. The V call is TRBV7-3, the J call TRBJ2-5; TRBD1 matches at 7 bases. CDR1 is SGHTA and CDR2 is FQGTGA in the germline V gene. The CDR3 has 18 amino acids. CDR3 residues: CASSHDRDRRPIQGTQYF. CDR3 coding DNA: TGTGCCAGCAGTCATGATCGGGACAGAAGACCGATCCAAGGGACCCAGTACTTC.

The chain joins TRBV7-2 to TRBJ2-1, with D perhaps matching TRBD1 or TRBD2 (7 bases each). There are 16 residues in the CDR3. Germline V gene sequence: CDR1 SGHTA, CDR2 FQGNSA. V gave up 4 bases and J gave up 3 bases, with 16 bases separating them. CDR3 in DNA: TGTGCCAGCAGCTCGAGTGGCAGGGGGGGCTACAATGAGCAGTTCTTC. It codes for CASSSSGRGGYNEQFF.

This clonotype was counted at least ten times. The rearrangement uses TRBV27 and TRBJ2-6; 11 bases match TRBD1. The junction had 6 bases not matched to a gene; V was cut back by 5 bases and J by 0 bases. Per the germline V gene, CDR1 is MNHEY and CDR2 is SMNVEV (reference sequence). The CDR3 loop spans 18 amino acids. CDR3 sequence: CASSPSGTGGSGANVLTF. The CDR3 coding sequence is TGTGCCAGCAGTCCCTCCGGGACAGGGGGCTCTGGGGCCAACGTCCTGACTTTC.

The gene calls are TRBV7-9 and TRBJ2-5; unclear D gene. CDR3 size: 15 residues. The V end was cut by 1 base, the J end by 2 bases, with 11 bases between. Germline assignment: CDR1 SEHNR and CDR2 FQNEAQ (reference sequence). CDR3 region: CASSLGATEQETQYF. The CDR3 DNA is TGTGCCAGCAGCTTAGGGGCTACTGAGCAAGAGACCCAGTACTTC.